This T cell receptor (beta chain) was profiled in a study of cytomegalovirus exposure and HLA in healthy donors (TCRdb year 2017). Study-level background: In an earlier analysis of approximately 500 of the donors, about 270 Gb of sequence data and just under 120 million unique TCR beta sequences from about 190 million T cells were reported. The number of donors typed differed by locus, with about 629-640 for A, B, C, DRB1 and DQB1, 522 for DQA1, 600 to 610 for DPA1, and roughly 450 for DPB1. An early release that covered about 600 HLA-typed donors contained approximately 300 gigabases of sequencing data and some 87 million unique TCR sequences. A separate validation cohort of approximately 120 different subjects was used in addition to the roughly 720-subject first cohort. To predict cytomegalovirus infection status, the study combined high-throughput TCR immunosequencing, statistical association of individual TCRs with disease status, and machine learning. Among 398 genotyped donors of the cohort, an average of around 250,000 unique TCR beta nucleotide sequences was sequenced per donor, of which about 19% were non-productive. The later analysis used no new phenotypic data to find candidate immune exposures, relying instead on TCR beta sequences and their occurrence across donors. Four or five DR-DQ haplotypes were handled as single units for association and clustering because linkage in the cohort was strong. The study aimed to test whether cataloging public T cell receptors could reveal signatures of past pathogen exposure. Every repertoire in the discovery cohort had been generated on one and the same sequencing platform. In a later genetic analysis, genome-wide SNP genotypes for about 55% of the 666 donors were used, and that subset was treated as a discovery cohort. Using immunosequencing, the study profiled T cell repertoires from fewer than 700 subjects and related those repertoires to cytomegalovirus serostatus. Of the roughly 400 genotyped donors, around 81% fell in the genetic ancestry cluster associated with self-reported Caucasian donors. In a later analysis, previously published TCR beta repertoires from several hundred donors were re-analyzed and high-resolution HLA genotyping was added so that TCR occurrence patterns could be studied. An earlier analysis of some 600 of the donors applied high-throughput TCR beta sequencing to assess whether each TCR beta V gene segment acted as functional or pseudogenic. Both class I and class II loci were covered by HLA typing, at four-digit resolution. Donor age, sex, ethnicity and CMV serostatus were compiled alongside the repertoire data.

Measured from the cysteine to the phenylalanine, the CDR3 is 13 residues long. Only CDR3 DNA is held: 39 bases, read in frame from base 1. The germline V gene encodes CDR1 GTSNPN and CDR2 SVGIG (reference sequence). A distance of 14 bases separates the germline ends of V and J, which lose 7 bases and 7 bases respectively. The cohort was made up of approximately 670 healthy bone marrow donors. All cohort members were sampled while nominally healthy, although unrecorded immune exposures were likely present. The donor was CMV seropositive and belonged to the group of around 300 seropositive cohort members. A peripheral blood sample was provided by each donor, and peripheral blood mononuclear cells were used for TCR beta sequencing. The Qiagen DNeasy Blood Extraction Kit was used to extract genomic DNA from the blood cell samples. Comment on this clone: The clone's antigen remains unknown. No per-base quality is available; no much larger clone lies one base away.

Study-wide findings and limitations: The study gave a list of 150 to 200 TCR beta chains associated with cytomegalovirus. Linkage disequilibrium might explain the correlated functional status among segregating V segments, but an unknown experimental factor could not be ruled out. Most CMV-associated TCR beta chains appeared to be HLA-restricted in a later analysis, and the HLA associations seemed to be driven largely by CMV exposure. In a later analysis, 16,951 TCR beta sequences were associated with specific HLA alleles at a false discovery rate of 0.05. Several of the top co-occurrence clusters appeared to be linked to parvovirus B19, influenza, CMV and Epstein-Barr virus, according to a later analysis. An earlier analysis of approximately 500 of the donors showed that most TCR beta V segments appeared in productive rearrangements either about 90% or about 30% of the time, which broadly matched IMGT annotations. The authors suggested that the approach could potentially be extended to other disease states and immunological phenotypes. The cohort was sequenced for TCR beta chains only, and without alpha or paired-chain data the features that could be detected were limited. Presence/absence analyses assumed roughly uniform sequencing depth across donors, an assumption that may not hold. A cluster of highly shared sequence variants was judged likely to represent a technical artifact of the sequencing pipeline. Most TCR sequences were seen in very few donors, while some public TCRs were found in many individuals. A later genetic analysis associated a missense DCLRE1C variant with V-gene and J-gene trimming of TCR beta chains, and an independent cohort replicated the association. A later analysis found that HLA-associated TCR beta chains were more clonally expanded and had lower generation probabilities than equally common non-associated chains. Compared with the approximately 600-donor mean, donors in an Asian-associated ancestry cluster had fewer N-insertions in productive TCRs, according to a later genetic analysis. Because counts were too low, some 17 rarely observed V segments, including chromosome 9 orphons, were excluded from the earlier analysis of 500 to 700 of the donors. The only immune exposure information available for the cohort was CMV serostatus. Because the 87-base-pair reads could not distinguish some IMGT-functional V segments, including TRBV6-2 and TRBV6-3, those segments were excluded. A few of the identified cytomegalovirus-associated TCR beta chains were confirmed in vitro to be specific for cytomegalovirus antigens. In both the original and validation cohorts, the classifier was reported to diagnose cytomegalovirus status with high specificity and sensitivity. A later analysis found that TCR association rates varied across HLA loci, with DRB1 alleles showing the most associated TCRs and HLA-C alleles the fewest. HLA typing was unavailable for some donors at each locus, so association tests used only the typed subset. When HLA alleles, especially DR and DQ, strongly co-occurred, TCR associations were difficult to assign to individual alleles. A further reported finding was that TCR beta sequences accurately predicted the HLA-A and HLA-B alleles for most subjects in the first cohort.

Libraries came from the immunoSEQ multiplex PCR assay. For the multiplex PCR, a mixture combining 60 forward primers for TCR Vbeta segments and 13 reverse primers for TCR Jbeta segments was used. The CDR3 region of rearranged TCR beta genes was amplified from genomic DNA with a multiplex PCR assay. On the Illumina HiSeq System, the amplified TCR beta libraries were sequenced as 87-base-pair reads. The paper's processing steps were these. In a later analysis, around 80 million unique TCR beta chains were counted across the roughly 700 repertoires, and roughly 10 million of these chains were shared by at least two donors. To remove PCR and sequencing errors, raw reads were error-corrected and collapsed into unique sequences using a nearest-neighbor algorithm that merged closely related sequences. V, D and J gene segments were assigned by aligning CDR3 sequences to IMGT reference sequences. Each retained sequence needed at least a six-nucleotide match to both a V gene segment and a J gene segment. Rearrangements were classified as productive when the CDR3 lacked stop codons and remained in frame with V and J, and all other rearrangements were classified as non-productive. Following IMGT convention, CDR3 was defined as the stretch from the second conserved V-encoded cysteine to the conserved J-encoded phenylalanine. Sequences without an unambiguous match to a single V gene segment were excluded from the earlier analysis of several hundred of the donors. An earlier analysis of 500 to 700 of the donors classified V segments as functional when productive rearrangements were above 56.7% and as segregating when the standard deviation between donors was above 5%. A statistical classification framework was built to diagnose cytomegalovirus status from the catalog of TCR beta chain sequences. A later analysis assigned V and J genes by comparing TCR nucleotide sequences with IMGT/GENE-DB human TR gene sequences. The TCRdist pipeline was used in a later analysis to assign CDR3 sequences and most-parsimonious VDJ recombination scenarios. In a later analysis, each TCR beta chain was defined by its CDR3 amino acid sequence together with its V-gene family, and reads lacking a unique V-gene family were excluded. As a way to deal with suspected cross-contamination and a sequencing artifact, a later analysis dropped 450 to 600 nucleotide sequences that were highly shared and had low generation probability. For each public chain, a later analysis derived a clonal expansion index from normalized ranks of inferred template counts within each repertoire. A later analysis computed generation probabilities with a VDJ recombination model fitted to out-of-frame rearrangements, and checked the results against IGoR. Hypergeometric tests were used in a later analysis to score TCR-TCR, TCR-HLA and TCR-CMV co-occurrence, with a repertoire-size bias correction applied to the TCR pairs. A later analysis estimated false discovery rates by permuting HLA or CMV assignments 20 times. A later analysis grouped co-occurring TCRs with DBSCAN, adding TCRdist sequence similarity when clustering within HLA-allele-positive subsets. Repertoires with fewer than 30,000 or more than 120,000 public chains were left out of co-occurrence clustering, as were about five repertoires with anomalous nucleotide sharing. Sourced from immuneACCESS, this table was stored by TCRdb with only in-frame sequences that have V and J called. A share of the clones is absent; for the studies checked, an unresolved V gene accounts for under half, and the remainder has no known explanation. V and J calls plus clone size are reproduced from that table; the DNA served to infer D and trimming. In all, the sample holds under 200,000 clones, and 75% to 85% of those were seen once. 6% to 8% of the sample rests with the top ten.

Sequencing was done on a sample of PBMCs. The TCR was taken from a male donor in good health and CMV-seropositive. Recombination connected TRBV30 to TRBJ1-6; no D gene is confidently identified. The bases are TGTGCCTCTAGCCCCTACTTCAATTCACCCCTCCACTTT. This is translated as CASSPYFNSPLHF.